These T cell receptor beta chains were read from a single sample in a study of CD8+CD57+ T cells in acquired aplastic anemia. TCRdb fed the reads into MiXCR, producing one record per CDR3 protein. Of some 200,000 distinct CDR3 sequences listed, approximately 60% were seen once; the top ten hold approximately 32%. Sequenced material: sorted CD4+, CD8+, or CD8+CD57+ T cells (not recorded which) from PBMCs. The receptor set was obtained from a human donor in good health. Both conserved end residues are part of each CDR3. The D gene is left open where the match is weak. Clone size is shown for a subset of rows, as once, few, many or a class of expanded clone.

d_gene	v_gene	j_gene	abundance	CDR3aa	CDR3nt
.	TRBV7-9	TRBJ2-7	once	CASSLASFGTRTYEQYF	TGTGCCAGCAGCTTAGCTTCCTTCGGGACAAGGACGTACGAGCAGTACTTC
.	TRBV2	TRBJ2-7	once	CASSVMSREQYF	TGTGCCAGCAGTGTTATGAGTCGCGAGCAGTACTTC
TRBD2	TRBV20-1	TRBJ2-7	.	CSAGGTSGYEQYF	TGCAGTGCTGGAGGGACTAGCGGATACGAGCAGTACTTC
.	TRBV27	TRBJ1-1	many	CASSPGTENTEAFF	TGTGCCAGCAGCCCGGGGACGGAGAACACTGAAGCTTTCTTT
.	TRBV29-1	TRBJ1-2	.	CSVVFADRLYGYTF	TGCAGCGTTGTTTTTGCGGACAGATTATATGGCTACACCTTC
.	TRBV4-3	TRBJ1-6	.	CASSQATFRGRSPLHF	TGCGCCAGCAGCCAAGCGACGTTCAGGGGTCGGTCACCCCTCCACTTT
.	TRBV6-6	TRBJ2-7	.	CASSYSSAYEQYF	TGTGCCAGCAGTTACTCATCGGCCTACGAGCAGTACTTC
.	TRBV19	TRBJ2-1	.	CASSIGGLYNEQFF	TGTGCCAGTAGTATCGGGGGTCTCTACAATGAGCAGTTCTTC
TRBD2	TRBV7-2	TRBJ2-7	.	CASSLGGGAHEQYF	TGTGCCAGCAGCTTAGGCGGGGGGGCCCACGAGCAGTACTTC
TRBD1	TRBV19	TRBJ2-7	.	CASNGDSNYEQYF	TGTGCCAGTAATGGGGACAGTAACTACGAGCAGTACTTC
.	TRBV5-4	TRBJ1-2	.	CASSFDGPYGYTF	TGTGCCAGCAGCTTCGACGGCCCCTATGGCTACACCTTC
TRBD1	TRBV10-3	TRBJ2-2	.	CATQGANTGELFF	TGTGCCACCCAGGGGGCGAACACCGGGGAGCTGTTTTTT
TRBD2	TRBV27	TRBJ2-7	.	CASSYRDTGPSGGAYEQYF	TGTGCCAGCAGTTACCGGGACACAGGGCCTAGCGGGGGGGCCTACGAGCAGTACTTC
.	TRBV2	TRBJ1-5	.	CASIGQYNQPQHF	TGTGCCAGCATAGGGCAGTACAATCAGCCCCAGCATTTT
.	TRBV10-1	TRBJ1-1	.	CASSDEAGNTEAFF	TGCGCCAGCAGTGACGAGGCGGGGAACACTGAAGCTTTCTTT
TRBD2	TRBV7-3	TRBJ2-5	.	CASSGGVEETQYF	TGTGCCAGCAGCGGGGGGGTTGAGGAGACCCAGTACTTC
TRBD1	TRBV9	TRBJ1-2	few	CASSVGTGVSGYTF	TGTGCCAGCAGCGTAGGTACAGGGGTGTCTGGCTACACCTTC
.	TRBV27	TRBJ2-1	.	CASMGMLGNEQFF	TGTGCCAGCATGGGCATGTTGGGCAATGAGCAGTTCTTC
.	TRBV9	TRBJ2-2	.	CASSVTVTGTGVEQYFGELFF	.
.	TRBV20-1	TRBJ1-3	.	CSARDEASGNTIYF	TGCAGTGCTAGAGATGAGGCATCAGGAAACACCATATATTTT
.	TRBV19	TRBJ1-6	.	CASSLRQPSNSPLHF	TGTGCCAGTAGTCTTCGGCAGCCAAGTAATTCACCCCTCCACTTT
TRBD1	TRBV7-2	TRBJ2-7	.	CASRTGGSSYEQYF	TGTGCCAGCAGGACAGGGGGCAGCTCCTACGAGCAGTACTTC
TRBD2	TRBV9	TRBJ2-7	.	CASSVSSGIGEQYF	TGTGCCAGCAGCGTATCTAGCGGGATCGGCGAGCAGTACTTC
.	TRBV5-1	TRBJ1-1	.	CASSLGRVNTEAFF	TGCGCCAGCAGCTTGGGAAGGGTGAACACTGAAGCTTTCTTT
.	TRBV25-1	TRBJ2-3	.	CASSDVGATDTQYF	TGTGCCAGCAGTGATGTTGGTGCGACAGATACGCAGTATTTT
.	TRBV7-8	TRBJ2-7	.	CASMVSLAYEQYF	TGTGCCAGCATGGTTAGTTTGGCGTACGAGCAGTACTTC
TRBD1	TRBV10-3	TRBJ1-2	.	CAISDGTGGGYGYTF	TGTGCCATCAGTGACGGGACAGGGGGCGGCTATGGCTACACCTTC
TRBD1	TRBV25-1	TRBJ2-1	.	CASSDGQGVLSYNEQFF	TGTGCCAGCAGTGACGGACAGGGGGTCTTATCCTACAATGAGCAGTTCTTC
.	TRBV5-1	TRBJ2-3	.	CASSPRSSSTDTQYF	TGTGCCAGCAGCCCCCGGTCCTCTAGCACAGATACGCAGTATTTT
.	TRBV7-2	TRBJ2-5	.	CASSLEIEETQYF	TGTGCCAGCAGCTTAGAGATAGAGGAGACCCAGTACTTC
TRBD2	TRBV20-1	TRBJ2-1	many	CSATAGGDYNEQFF	TGCAGTGCAACAGCGGGGGGAGACTACAATGAGCAGTTCTTC
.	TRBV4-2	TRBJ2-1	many	CASSQGISTGTLEQFF	TGTGCCAGCAGCCAAGGAATCTCTACCGGGACACTTGAGCAGTTCTTC
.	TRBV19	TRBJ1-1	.	CASMGKVNTEAFF	TGTGCCAGTATGGGGAAAGTGAACACTGAAGCTTTCTTT
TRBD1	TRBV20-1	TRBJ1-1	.	CSAEGADTEAFF	TGCAGTGCGGAGGGGGCGGACACTGAAGCTTTCTTT
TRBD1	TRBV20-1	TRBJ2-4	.	CSARTGTKNIQYF	TGCAGTGCTAGGACAGGGACCAAAAACATTCAGTACTTC
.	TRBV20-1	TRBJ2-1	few	CSARKGAGSQFF	TGCAGTGCTAGAAAAGGGGCGGGGAGTCAGTTCTTC
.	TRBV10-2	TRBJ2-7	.	CASIPLGQGRNEQYF	TGCGCCAGCATCCCATTAGGGCAGGGGCGGAACGAGCAGTACTTC
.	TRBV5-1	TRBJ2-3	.	CASSLGGKSRTDTQYF	TGCGCCAGCAGCTTGGGTGGGAAATCGCGCACAGATACGCAGTATTTT
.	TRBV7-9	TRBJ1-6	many	CASSLGGQGPSPLHF	TGTGCCAGCAGCTTAGGAGGGCAGGGGCCCTCACCCCTCCACTTT
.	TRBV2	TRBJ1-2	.	CASSVTGFGGYTF	TGTGCCAGCAGTGTTACGGGGTTCGGTGGCTACACCTTC
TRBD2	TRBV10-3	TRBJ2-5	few	CAISAASGEETQYF	TGTGCCATCAGCGCGGCTAGCGGTGAAGAGACCCAGTACTTC
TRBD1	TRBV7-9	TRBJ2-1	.	CASSFSRIDRGHNYNEQFF	TGTGCCAGCAGCTTTAGCCGAATTGACAGGGGGCATAACTACAATGAGCAGTTCTTC
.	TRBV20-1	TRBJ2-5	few	CSARGVGQTQYF	TGCAGTGCTAGAGGGGTAGGACAGACCCAGTACTTC
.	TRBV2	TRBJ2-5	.	CATSLTLGMQETQYF	TGTGCCACGTCGTTGACACTTGGAATGCAAGAGACCCAGTACTTC
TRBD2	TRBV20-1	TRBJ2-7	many	CSARGGGSYEQYF	TGCAGTGCTAGAGGGGGGGGCTCCTACGAGCAGTACTTC
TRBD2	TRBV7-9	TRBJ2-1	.	CASSPRGGSYNEQFF	TGTGCCAGCAGCCCCCGGGGGGGATCCTACAATGAGCAGTTCTTC
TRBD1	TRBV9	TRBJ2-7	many	CASSAQGQGNEQYF	TGTGCCAGCAGCGCCCAGGGACAGGGAAACGAGCAGTACTTC